The 20 T cell receptor beta chains in this list originate from one sample, sequenced in a study of cytomegalovirus exposure and HLA in healthy donors. The PCR was carried out with 60 Vbeta primers and 13 Jbeta primers. The assay was immunoSEQ multiplex PCR, and TCRdb's table has in-frame clones only and misses some. The sample shows tens of thousands of clones, around 80% of them seen only once. The sample consisted of PBMCs. The source is a man in his thirties or forties in good health and CMV-seronegative.

This clone was seen a handful of times. The genes are TRBV5-1 and TRBJ2-1; 7 nucleotides align to TRBD2. The CDR3 contains 14 residues. Germline CDR1 SGHRS, CDR2 YFSETQ. V lost 6 bases, J lost 7 bases, and 10 bases stayed unmatched. The CDR3, as DNA: TGCGCCAGCAACAACGGCGGGAGTGGGAATGAGCAGTTCTTC. This codes for CASNNGGSGNEQFF.

The chain recombines TRBV2 with TRBJ2-1, with TRBD1 identical over 9 bases. CDR1 is SNHLY and CDR2 is FYNNEI in the germline V gene. The junction had 8 bases not matched to a gene; V was cut back by 2 bases and J by 6 bases. This CDR3 region has 16 residues. The CDR3 loop is CASSEMAGTGFNEQFF. The DNA of the CDR3 is TGTGCCAGCAGTGAAATGGCCGGGACAGGGTTCAATGAGCAGTTCTTC.

The V and J genes are TRBV7-8 and TRBJ2-7; maybe TRBD2 (6 bases). This CDR3 spans 15 amino acids. V was cut by 8 bases and J by 1 base, with 18 bases left in between. CDR1 and CDR2 (germline): SGHVS, FQNEAQ. As DNA, the CDR3 is TGTGCCAGCCGCAAGGGGACGGGGGAGTCCTACGAGCAGTACTTC. Translating it yields CASRKGTGESYEQYF. Supplemented by reference TRBV7-8 and TRBJ2-7, the full variable domain reads GAGVSQSPRYKVAKRGQDVALRCDPISGHVSLFWYQQALGQGPEFLTYFQNEAQLDKSGLPSDRFFAERPEGSVSTLKIQRTQQEDSAVYLCASRKGTGESYEQYFGPGTRLTVT.

This clone showed up just once. The chain employs TRBV12-5 and TRBJ1-1; 9 bases are a match to TRBD1. Trimming removed 7 bases from V and 4 bases from J; junction bases left unmatched: 10. CDR3 length: 15 amino acids. Germline V gene data show CDR1 as LGHNT and CDR2 as FRNRAP. The CDR3 region is CASDGTGLLGTEAFF. The CDR3 DNA is TGTGCTAGTGATGGGACAGGGCTTTTGGGCACTGAAGCTTTCTTT. Based on the CDR3 plus reference TRBV12-5 and TRBJ1-1, the full variable domain is DARVTQTPRHKVTEMGQEVTMRCQPILGHNTVFWYRQTMMQGLELLAYFRNRAPLDDSGMPKDRFSAEMPDATLATLKIQPSEPRDSAVYFCASDGTGLLGTEAFFGQGTRLTVV.

A single count supports this clone. The chain is built from TRBV4-1 and TRBJ2-7; the match to TRBD1 covers 9 bases. From germline, CDR1 is MGHRA and CDR2 YSYEKL. This CDR3 comprises 16 residues. The V gene end was trimmed by 4 bases and the J gene end by 4 bases; junction bases not matched to a gene: 11. The chain's CDR3 is CASSPRSRQGVYEQYF. Written as DNA, the CDR3 is TGCGCCAGCAGCCCCCGATCGAGACAGGGGGTTTACGAGCAGTACTTC.

The chain couples TRBV15 to TRBJ2-7, with D perhaps matching TRBD2 (6 bases). The CDR3 contains 15 residues. V was shortened by 5 bases and J by 5 bases, with 19 bases between the two germline ends. CDR1 and CDR2 from the germline V gene are LNHNV and YYDKDF (reference sequence). The CDR3 region is CATSAPGLKSHEQYF. For the CDR3, the DNA is TGTGCCACCAGCGCTCCGGGACTCAAGAGCCACGAGCAGTACTTC. Combining the CDR3 with reference TRBV15 and TRBJ2-7 gives the whole variable domain DAMVIQNPRYQVTQFGKPVTLSCSQTLNHNVMYWYQQKSSQAPKLLFHYYDKDFNNEADTPDNFQSRRPNTSFCFLDIRSPGLGDTAMYLCATSAPGLKSHEQYFGPGTRLTVT.

The genes are TRBV10-2 and TRBJ2-7; no reliable D call. The CDR3 consists of 13 residues. Germline assignment: CDR1 WSHSY and CDR2 SAAADI. Trimming cost V 7 bases and J 0 bases, with 10 bases left between them. CDR3 region: CASILPSSYEQYF. CDR3 nucleotides: TGCGCCAGCATTCTGCCGAGCTCCTACGAGCAGTACTTC.

The V gene is TRBV7-2, the J gene TRBJ1-1; the match to TRBD1 covers 7 bases. Trimming at V came to 0 bases and at J to 5 bases, leaving 6 bases not matched to a gene. The germline V gene has CDR1 SGHTA and CDR2 FQGNSA. This CDR3 comprises 15 residues. The CDR3 nucleotides read TGTGCCAGCAGCTTAGCAGGGGGCGGTGGTACTGAAGCTTTCTTT. Its protein is CASSLAGGGGTEAFF.

This clone was detected only once. The gene calls are TRBV7-6 and TRBJ2-7, with TRBD1 identical over 9 bases. The CDR3 length is 15 residues. The V gene end was trimmed by 3 bases and the J gene end by 5 bases; junction bases not matched to a gene: 8. Per the germline V gene, CDR1 is SGHVS and CDR2 is FNYEAQ. The DNA of the CDR3 is TGTGCCAGCAGCTTGGGGACAGGGAAATTCGACGAGCAGTACTTC. Encoded protein: CASSLGTGKFDEQYF.

The rearrangement uses TRBV25-1 and TRBJ1-1; D is possibly TRBD1 (5 bases). There are 15 residues in the CDR3. V lost 8 bases and J 3 bases, leaving 19 bases between the germline ends. Germline V gives CDR1 MGHDK, CDR2 SYGVNS. In DNA, the CDR3 is TGTGCCAGCGGAAAGGGTGGAGGGGCGGACACTGAAGCTTTCTTT. It translates to CASGKGGGADTEAFF.

The genes are TRBV2 and TRBJ1-4; 8 bases are shared with TRBD1. Looked up from germline, CDR1 is SNHLY and CDR2 is FYNNEI. The CDR3 consists of 15 residues. Trimming cost V 6 bases and J 8 bases; bases outside gene matches: 11. CDR3 sequence: CASSYNRGVQEKLFF. CDR3 DNA: TGTGCCAGCAGCTATAACAGGGGGGTACAGGAAAAACTGTTTTTT.

V gene TRBV7-2 combines with J gene TRBJ2-7; no clear D. In germline, CDR1 is SGHTA, CDR2 FQGNSA. Trimming stripped 3 bases from V and 0 bases from J, with 9 bases between. This CDR3 has 14 amino acids. This CDR3 reads CASSFPGNSYEQYF. Written as DNA, the CDR3 is TGTGCCAGCAGCTTCCCAGGAAACTCCTACGAGCAGTACTTC.

The chain couples TRBV4-1 to TRBJ2-7; no firm D call. The ends were cut back, 2 bases at V and 1 base at J, with 9 bases in the middle. CDR3 length: 14 residues. Germline loops: CDR1 MGHRA, CDR2 YSYEKL. The CDR3 loop is CASSQITQSYEQYF. CDR3 coding DNA: TGCGCCAGCAGCCAAATAACGCAGTCCTACGAGCAGTACTTC.

The chain employs TRBV20-1 and TRBJ1-2, with TRBD1 identical over 10 bases. This CDR3 is built from 11 residues. The germline CDR1 and CDR2 sequences are DFQATT and SNEGSKA (reference sequence). V gave up 3 bases and J gave up 13 bases; unmatched junction bases: 5. The CDR3 nucleotides are TGCAGTGCTAGTCCCGGGACAGGGGTCACCTTC. Its protein product is CSASPGTGVTF.

This clone was counted once. V is TRBV2 and J is TRBJ2-5, with TRBD2 matching over 9 bases. Germline CDR1 SNHLY, CDR2 FYNNEI. The CDR3 length is 14 residues. V lost 7 bases to trimming and J lost 6 bases; unmatched junction nucleotides: 9. DNA of the CDR3: TGTGCCAGCATTACCGGGACTAGCAGCAAGACCCAGTACTTC. Amino acids: CASITGTSSKTQYF.

This chain connects TRBV28 to TRBJ1-1; possible D gene TRBD1, 6 bases. V gave up 3 bases and J gave up 5 bases, with 10 bases separating them. Germline V gene lookup returns CDR1 MDHEN and CDR2 SYDVKM. The CDR3 extends over 13 amino acids. DNA for the CDR3: TGTGCCAGCAGTTTGGGGGGGCAGACTGAAGCTTTCTTT. Amino acids: CASSLGGQTEAFF.

The rearrangement joins TRBV19 to TRBJ1-5; a weak D match, TRBD1 (5 bases). The CDR3 contains 15 residues. The V gene's germline CDR1 is LNHDA and CDR2 SQIVND (reference sequence). V was trimmed by 7 bases and J by 4 bases, leaving 17 bases between them. CDR3 sequence: CASTTGRGGNQPQHF. DNA for the CDR3: TGTGCCAGTACAACCGGGAGGGGCGGGAATCAGCCCCAGCATTTT.

The genes are TRBV6-5 and TRBJ2-3, with D unclear. With 3 bases removed from V and 0 bases from J, the gap between germline ends came to 13 bases. This CDR3 comprises 16 residues. The germline V gene has CDR1 MNHEY and CDR2 SVGAGI. The CDR3 loop is CASSYKVRLSTDTQYF. The DNA for the CDR3 is TGTGCCAGCAGTTATAAGGTCCGACTCAGCACAGATACGCAGTATTTT.

The chain uses TRBV2 and TRBJ2-1, with 11 nucleotides matching TRBD1. J lost 4 bases, V lost 7 bases, and 6 bases had no gene match. This CDR3 contains 15 residues. Germline-derived CDR1 and CDR2 are SNHLY and FYNNEI. The CDR3 reads CASKDGTGGYNEQFF. DNA of the CDR3: TGTGCCAGCAAGGATGGGACAGGGGGGTACAATGAGCAGTTCTTC.

This sequence joins TRBV18 and TRBJ1-1; D is perhaps TRBD1 (5 bases). CDR1 and CDR2 from the germline V gene are KGHSH and LQKENI. The CDR3 extends over 14 amino acids. V was pared by 1 base and J by 4 bases, with 10 bases between. The CDR3 DNA reads TGTGCCAGCTCACCACTGGGGGGAGGCACTGAAGCTTTCTTT. It encodes CASSPLGGGTEAFF.